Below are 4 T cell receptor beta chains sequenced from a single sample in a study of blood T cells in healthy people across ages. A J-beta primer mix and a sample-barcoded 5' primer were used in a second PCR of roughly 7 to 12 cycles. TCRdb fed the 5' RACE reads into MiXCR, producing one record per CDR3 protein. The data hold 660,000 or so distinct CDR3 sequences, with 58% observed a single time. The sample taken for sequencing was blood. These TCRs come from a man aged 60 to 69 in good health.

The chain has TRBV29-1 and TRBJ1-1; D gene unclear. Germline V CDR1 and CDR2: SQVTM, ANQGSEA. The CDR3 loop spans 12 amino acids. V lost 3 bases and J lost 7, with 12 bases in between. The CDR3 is CSVEPSSGEAFF. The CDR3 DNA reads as TGCAGCGTTGAGCCCTCTTCAGGTGAAGCTTTCTTT.

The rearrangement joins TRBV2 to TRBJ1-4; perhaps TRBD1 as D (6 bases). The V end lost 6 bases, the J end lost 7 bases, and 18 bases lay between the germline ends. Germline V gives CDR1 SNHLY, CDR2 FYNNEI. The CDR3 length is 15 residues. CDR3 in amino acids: CASRSRQAPGEKLFF. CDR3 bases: TGTGCCAGCAGGAGCAGACAGGCCCCTGGTGAAAAACTGTTTTTT.

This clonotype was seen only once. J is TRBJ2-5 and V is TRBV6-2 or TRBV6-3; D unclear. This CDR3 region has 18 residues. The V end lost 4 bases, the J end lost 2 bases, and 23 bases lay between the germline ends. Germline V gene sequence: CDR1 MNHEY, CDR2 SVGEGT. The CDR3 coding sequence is TGTGCCAGCAGTTCCGCCCTCGTGAGGCGTTTAGATCAAGAGACCCAGTACTTC. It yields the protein CASSSALVRRLDQETQYF.

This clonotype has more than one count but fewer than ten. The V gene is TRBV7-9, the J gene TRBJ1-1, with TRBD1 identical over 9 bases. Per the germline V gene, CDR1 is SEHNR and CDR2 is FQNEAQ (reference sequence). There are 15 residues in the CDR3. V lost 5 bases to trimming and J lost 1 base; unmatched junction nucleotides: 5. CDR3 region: CASSPDRGENTEAFF. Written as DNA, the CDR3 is TGTGCCAGCAGCCCAGACAGGGGGGAGAACACTGAAGCTTTCTTT.